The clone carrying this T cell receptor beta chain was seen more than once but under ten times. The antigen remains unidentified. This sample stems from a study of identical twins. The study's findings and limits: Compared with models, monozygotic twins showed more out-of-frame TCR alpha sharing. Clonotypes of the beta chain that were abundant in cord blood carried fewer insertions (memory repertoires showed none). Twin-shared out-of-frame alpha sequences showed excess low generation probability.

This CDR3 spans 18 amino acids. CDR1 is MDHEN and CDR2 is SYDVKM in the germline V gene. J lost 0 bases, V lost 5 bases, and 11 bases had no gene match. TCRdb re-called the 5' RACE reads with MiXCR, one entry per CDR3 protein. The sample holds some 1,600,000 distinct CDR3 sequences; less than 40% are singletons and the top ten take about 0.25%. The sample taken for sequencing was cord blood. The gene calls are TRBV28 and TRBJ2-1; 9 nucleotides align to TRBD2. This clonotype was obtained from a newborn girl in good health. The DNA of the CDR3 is TGTGCCAGCAGTCCCCTTTCTAGCGGGGAAAGCTCCTACAATGAGCAGTTCTTC. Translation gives CASSPLSSGESSYNEQFF.